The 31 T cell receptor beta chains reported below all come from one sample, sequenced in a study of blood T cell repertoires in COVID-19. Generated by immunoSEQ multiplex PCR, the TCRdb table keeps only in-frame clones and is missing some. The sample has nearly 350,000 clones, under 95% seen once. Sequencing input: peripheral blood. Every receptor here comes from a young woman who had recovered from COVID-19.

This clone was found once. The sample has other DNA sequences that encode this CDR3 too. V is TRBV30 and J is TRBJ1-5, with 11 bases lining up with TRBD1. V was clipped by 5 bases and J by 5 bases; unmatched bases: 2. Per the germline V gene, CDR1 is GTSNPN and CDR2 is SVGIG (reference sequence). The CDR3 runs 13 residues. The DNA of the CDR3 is TGTGCCTGGGGGGACAGGGGGGATCAGCCCCAGCATTTT. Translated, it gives CAWGDRGDQPQHF.

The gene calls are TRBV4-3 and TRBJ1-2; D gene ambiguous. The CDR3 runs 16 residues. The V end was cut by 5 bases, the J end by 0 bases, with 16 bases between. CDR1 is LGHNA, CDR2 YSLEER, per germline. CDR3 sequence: CASSRQVPNSNYGYTF. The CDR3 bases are TGCGCCAGCAGCAGGCAGGTACCGAACTCTAACTATGGCTACACCTTC.

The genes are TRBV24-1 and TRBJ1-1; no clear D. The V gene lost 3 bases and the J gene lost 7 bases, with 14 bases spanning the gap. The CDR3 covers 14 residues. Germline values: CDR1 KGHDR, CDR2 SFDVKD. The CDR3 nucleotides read TGTGCCACCAGTGATCTAAACCACGGTGATGAAGCTTTCTTT. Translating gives CATSDLNHGDEAFF.

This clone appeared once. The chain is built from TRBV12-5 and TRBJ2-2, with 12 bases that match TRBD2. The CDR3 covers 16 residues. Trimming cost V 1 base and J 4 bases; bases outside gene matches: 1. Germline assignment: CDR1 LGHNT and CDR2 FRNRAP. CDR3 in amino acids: CASGLGTSGITGELFF. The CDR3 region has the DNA TGTGCTAGTGGTTTGGGGACTAGCGGGATCACCGGGGAGCTGTTTTTT.

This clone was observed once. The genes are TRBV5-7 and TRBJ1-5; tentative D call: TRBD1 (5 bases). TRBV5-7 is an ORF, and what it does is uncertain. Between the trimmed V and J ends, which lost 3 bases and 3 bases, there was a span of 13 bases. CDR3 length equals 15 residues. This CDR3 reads CASSWGRDDNQPQHF. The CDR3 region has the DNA TGTGCCAGCAGCTGGGGGAGGGACGACAATCAGCCCCAGCATTTT.

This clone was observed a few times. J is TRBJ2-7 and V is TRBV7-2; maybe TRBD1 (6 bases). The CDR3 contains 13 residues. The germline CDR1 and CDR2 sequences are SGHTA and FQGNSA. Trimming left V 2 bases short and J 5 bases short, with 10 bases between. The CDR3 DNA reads TGTGCCAGCAGCTTAAGGGGGATCCACGAGCAGTACGTC. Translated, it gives CASSLRGIHEQYV.

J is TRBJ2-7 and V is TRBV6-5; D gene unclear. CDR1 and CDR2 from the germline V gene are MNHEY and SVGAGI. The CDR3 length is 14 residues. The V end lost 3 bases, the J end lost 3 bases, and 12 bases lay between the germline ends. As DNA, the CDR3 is TGTGCCAGCAGTTATCCGAGGATCCGCTACGAGCAGTACGTC. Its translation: CASSYPRIRYEQYV.

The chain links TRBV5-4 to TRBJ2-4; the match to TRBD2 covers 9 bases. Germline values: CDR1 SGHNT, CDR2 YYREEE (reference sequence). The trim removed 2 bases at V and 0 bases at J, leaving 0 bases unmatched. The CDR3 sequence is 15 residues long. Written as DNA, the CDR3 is TGTGCCAGCAGCTTACTAGCGGGAGCCAAAAACATTCAGTACTTC. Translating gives CASSLLAGAKNIQYF.

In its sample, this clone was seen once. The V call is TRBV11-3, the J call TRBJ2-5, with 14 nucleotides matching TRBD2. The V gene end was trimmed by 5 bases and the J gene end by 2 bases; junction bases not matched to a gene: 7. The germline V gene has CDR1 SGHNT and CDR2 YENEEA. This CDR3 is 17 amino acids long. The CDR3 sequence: CASSPGLAGAEQETQYF. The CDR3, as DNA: TGTGCCAGCAGCCCGGGACTAGCGGGAGCGGAGCAAGAGACCCAGTACTTC.

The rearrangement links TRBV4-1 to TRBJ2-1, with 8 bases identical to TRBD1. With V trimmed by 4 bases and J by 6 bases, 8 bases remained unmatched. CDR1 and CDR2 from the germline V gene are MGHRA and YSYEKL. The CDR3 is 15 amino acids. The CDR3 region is CASSREYRGSNEQFF. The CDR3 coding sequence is TGCGCCAGCAGCCGAGAGTACAGGGGGAGCAATGAGCAGTTCTTC.

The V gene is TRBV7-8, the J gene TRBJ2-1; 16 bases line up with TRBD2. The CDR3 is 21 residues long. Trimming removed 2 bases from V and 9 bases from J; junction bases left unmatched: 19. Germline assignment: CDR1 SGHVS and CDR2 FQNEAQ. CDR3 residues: CASSLPLTPGTSGRAFSEQFF. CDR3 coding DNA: TGTGCCAGCAGCTTACCCCTAACCCCCGGGACTAGCGGGAGGGCCTTCAGTGAGCAGTTCTTC. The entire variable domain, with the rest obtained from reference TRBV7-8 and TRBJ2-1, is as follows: GAGVSQSPRYKVAKRGQDVALRCDPISGHVSLFWYQQALGQGPEFLTYFQNEAQLDKSGLPSDRFFAERPEGSVSTLKIQRTQQEDSAVYLCASSLPLTPGTSGRAFSEQFFGPGTRLTVL.

The CDR3 loop is CASSELSGGNQPQHF. Written as DNA, the CDR3 is TGTGCCAGCAGTGAGCTTTCGGGGGGCAATCAGCCCCAGCATTTT. The chain joins TRBV2 to TRBJ1-5, with a weak D call TRBD1 (5 bases). The CDR3 covers 15 residues. V was trimmed by 3 bases and J by 2 bases, leaving 11 bases between them. Germline V gene lookup returns CDR1 SNHLY and CDR2 FYNNEI. Based on the CDR3 plus reference TRBV2 and TRBJ1-5, the full variable domain is EPEVTQTPSHQVTQMGQEVILRCVPISNHLYFYWYRQILGQKVEFLVSFYNNEISEKSEIFDDQFSVERPDGSNFTLKIRSTKLEDSAMYFCASSELSGGNQPQHFGDGTRLSIL.

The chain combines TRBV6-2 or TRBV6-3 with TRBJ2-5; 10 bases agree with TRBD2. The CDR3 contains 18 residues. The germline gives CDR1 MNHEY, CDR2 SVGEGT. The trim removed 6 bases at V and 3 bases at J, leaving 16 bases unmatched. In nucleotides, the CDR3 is TGTGCCAGCAGCCCTGCTAGCGGGAGTCCTCTATTTGAAGAGACCCAGTACTTC. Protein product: CASSPASGSPLFEETQYF.

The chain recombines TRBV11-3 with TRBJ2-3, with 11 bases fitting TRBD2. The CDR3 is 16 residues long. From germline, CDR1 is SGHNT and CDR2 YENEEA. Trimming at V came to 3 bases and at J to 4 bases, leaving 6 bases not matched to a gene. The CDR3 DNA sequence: TGTGCCAGCAGCTTCTTAGCGGGAGGGCCCCCAGATACGCAGTATTTT. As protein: CASSFLAGGPPDTQYF.

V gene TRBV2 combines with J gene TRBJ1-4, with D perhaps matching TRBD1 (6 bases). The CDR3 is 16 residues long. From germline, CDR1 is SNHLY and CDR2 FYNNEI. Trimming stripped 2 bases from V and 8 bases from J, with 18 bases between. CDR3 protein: CASSEMGAQVEEKLFF. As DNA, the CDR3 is TGTGCCAGCAGTGAAATGGGGGCGCAGGTGGAAGAAAAACTGTTTTTT.

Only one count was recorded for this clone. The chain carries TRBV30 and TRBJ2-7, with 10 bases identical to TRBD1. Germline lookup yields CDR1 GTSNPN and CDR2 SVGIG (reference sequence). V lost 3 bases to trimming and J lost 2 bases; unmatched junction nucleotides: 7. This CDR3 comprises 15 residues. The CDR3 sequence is CAWSQSDRGAYEQYV. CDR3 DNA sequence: TGTGCCTGGAGCCAATCGGACAGGGGGGCCTACGAGCAGTACGTC.

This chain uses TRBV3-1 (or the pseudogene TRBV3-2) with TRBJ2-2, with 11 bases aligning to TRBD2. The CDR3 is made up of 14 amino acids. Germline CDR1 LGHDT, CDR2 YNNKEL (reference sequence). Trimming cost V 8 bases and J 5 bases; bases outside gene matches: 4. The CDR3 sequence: CASDRLAGTGELFF. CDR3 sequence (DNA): TGTGCCAGCGATAGACTAGCGGGAACCGGGGAGCTGTTTTTT.

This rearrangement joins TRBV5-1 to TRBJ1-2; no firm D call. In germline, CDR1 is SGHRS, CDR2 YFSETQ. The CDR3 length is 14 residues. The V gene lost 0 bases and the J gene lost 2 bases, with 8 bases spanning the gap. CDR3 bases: TGCGCCAGCAGCTTGGTGACGGGAAACTATGGCTACACCTTC. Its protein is CASSLVTGNYGYTF.

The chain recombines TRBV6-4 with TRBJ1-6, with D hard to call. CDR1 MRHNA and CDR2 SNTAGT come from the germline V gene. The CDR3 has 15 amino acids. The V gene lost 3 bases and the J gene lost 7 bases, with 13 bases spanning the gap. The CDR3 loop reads CASSEEGIPNSPLHF. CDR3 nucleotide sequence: TGTGCCAGCAGTGAAGAGGGAATCCCGAATTCACCCCTCCACTTT.

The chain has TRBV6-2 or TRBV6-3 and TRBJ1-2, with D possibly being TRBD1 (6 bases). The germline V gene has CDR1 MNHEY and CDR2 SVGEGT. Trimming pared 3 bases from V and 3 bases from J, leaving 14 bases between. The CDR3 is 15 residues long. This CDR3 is CASSYLREGDYGYTF. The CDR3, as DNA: TGTGCCAGCAGTTATCTCCGGGAGGGGGACTATGGCTACACCTTC.

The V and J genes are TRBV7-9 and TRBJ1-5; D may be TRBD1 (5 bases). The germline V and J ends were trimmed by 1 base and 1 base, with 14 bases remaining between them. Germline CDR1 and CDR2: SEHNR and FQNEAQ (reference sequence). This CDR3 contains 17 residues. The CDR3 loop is CASSLVVGRGSNQPQHF. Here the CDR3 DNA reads TGTGCCAGCAGCTTAGTTGTGGGGCGGGGAAGCAATCAGCCCCAGCATTTT.

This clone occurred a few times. The CDR3 spells CASSVASYGYTF. The CDR3 DNA is TGTGCCAGCAGCGTAGCTTCCTATGGCTACACCTTC. This chain connects TRBV9 to TRBJ1-2; D is ambiguous. CDR3 length equals 12 residues. CDR1 is SGDLS and CDR2 is YYNGEE in the germline V gene. Trimming removed 0 bases from V and 4 bases from J, with 4 bases in between.

CDR3 sequence reads: CASSYYSGEQETQYF. The CDR3 DNA is TGTGCCAGCAGTTACTATAGCGGAGAGCAAGAGACCCAGTACTTC. The chain has TRBV6-5 and TRBJ2-5, with TRBD2 as a possible D gene (6 bases). Trimming removed 1 base from V and 2 bases from J, with 11 bases in between. Germline V gene lookup returns CDR1 MNHEY and CDR2 SVGAGI. The CDR3 covers 15 residues.

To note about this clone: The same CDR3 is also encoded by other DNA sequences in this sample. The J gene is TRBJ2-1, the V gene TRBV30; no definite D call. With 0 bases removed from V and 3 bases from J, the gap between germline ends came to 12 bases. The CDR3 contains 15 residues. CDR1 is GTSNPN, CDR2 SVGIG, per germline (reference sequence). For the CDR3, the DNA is TGTGCCTGGAGTGTACTGGCGAGGAGCTACAATGAGCAGTTCTTC. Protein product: CAWSVLARSYNEQFF.

Here the CDR3 reads CASSLVLGGTSGSRSYEQYV. The CDR3 DNA is TGTGCCAGCAGTTTAGTATTGGGTGGGACTAGCGGATCACGTTCCTACGAGCAGTACGTC. V and J are TRBV27 and TRBJ2-7; 11 nucleotides match TRBD2. In germline, CDR1 is MNHEY, CDR2 SMNVEV (reference sequence). The CDR3 runs 20 residues. The trim removed 2 bases at V and 1 base at J, leaving 16 bases unmatched.

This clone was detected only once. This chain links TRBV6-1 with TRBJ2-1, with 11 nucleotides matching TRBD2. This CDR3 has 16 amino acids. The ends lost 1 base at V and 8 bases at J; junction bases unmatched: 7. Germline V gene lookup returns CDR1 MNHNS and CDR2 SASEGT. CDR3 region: CASSEGVAGGPYEQFF. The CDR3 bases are TGTGCCAGCAGTGAAGGAGTAGCGGGAGGGCCATATGAGCAGTTCTTC.

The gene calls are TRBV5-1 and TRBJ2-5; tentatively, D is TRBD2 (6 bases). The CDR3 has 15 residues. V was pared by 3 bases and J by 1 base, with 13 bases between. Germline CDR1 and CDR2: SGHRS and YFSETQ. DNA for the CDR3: TGCGCCAGCAGCTCCCCCGGGAGCTTCCAAGAGACCCAGTACTTC. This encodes CASSSPGSFQETQYF.

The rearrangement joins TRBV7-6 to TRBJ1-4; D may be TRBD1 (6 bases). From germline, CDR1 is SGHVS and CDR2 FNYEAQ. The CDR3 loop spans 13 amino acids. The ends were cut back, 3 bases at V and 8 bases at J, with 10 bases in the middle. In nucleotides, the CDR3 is TGTGCCAGCAGCTTGACAGGACAAGAAAAACTGTTTTTT. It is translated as CASSLTGQEKLFF. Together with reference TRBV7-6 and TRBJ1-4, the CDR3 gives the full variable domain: GAGVSQSPRYKVTKRGQDVALRCDPISGHVSLYWYRQALGQGPEFLTYFNYEAQQDKSGLPNDRFSAERPEGSISTLTIQRTEQRDSAMYRCASSLTGQEKLFFGSGTQLSVL.

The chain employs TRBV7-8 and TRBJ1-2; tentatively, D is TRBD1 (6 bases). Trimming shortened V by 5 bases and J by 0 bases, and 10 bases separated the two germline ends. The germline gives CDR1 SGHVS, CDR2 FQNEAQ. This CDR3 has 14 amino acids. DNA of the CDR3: TGTGCCAGCAGCAGGGGGATAGCTAACTATGGCTACACCTTC. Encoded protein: CASSRGIANYGYTF.

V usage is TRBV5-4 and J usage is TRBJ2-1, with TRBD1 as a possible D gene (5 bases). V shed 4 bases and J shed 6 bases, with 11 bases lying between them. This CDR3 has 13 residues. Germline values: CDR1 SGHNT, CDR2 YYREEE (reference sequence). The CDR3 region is CASSPSGFNEQFF. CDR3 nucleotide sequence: TGTGCCAGCAGCCCTTCAGGGTTCAATGAGCAGTTCTTC.

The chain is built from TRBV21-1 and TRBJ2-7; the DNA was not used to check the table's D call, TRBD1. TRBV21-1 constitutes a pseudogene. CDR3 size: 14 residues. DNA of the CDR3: TGTGCCAGCAGACGACAGGGTGAAACGCACGAGCAGTACGTC. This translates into CASRRQGETHEQYV.